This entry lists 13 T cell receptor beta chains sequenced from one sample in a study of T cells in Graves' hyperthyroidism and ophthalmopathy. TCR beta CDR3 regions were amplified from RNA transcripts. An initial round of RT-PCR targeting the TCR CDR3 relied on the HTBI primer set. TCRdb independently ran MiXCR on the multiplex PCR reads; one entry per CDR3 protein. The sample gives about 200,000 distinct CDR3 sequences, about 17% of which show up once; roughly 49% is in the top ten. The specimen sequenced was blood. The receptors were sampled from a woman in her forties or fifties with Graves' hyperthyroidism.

CDR3 sequence reads: CASSPGPTNTGELFF. DNA for the CDR3: TGTGCCAGCAGCCCGGGACCCACGAACACCGGGGAGCTGTTTTTT. The chain joins TRBV7-8 to TRBJ2-2; D possibly uses TRBD1 or TRBD2 (5 bases each). Trimming pared 5 bases from V and 0 bases from J, leaving 10 bases between. The CDR3 length is 15 residues. CDR1 and CDR2 from the germline V gene are SGHVS and FQNEAQ.

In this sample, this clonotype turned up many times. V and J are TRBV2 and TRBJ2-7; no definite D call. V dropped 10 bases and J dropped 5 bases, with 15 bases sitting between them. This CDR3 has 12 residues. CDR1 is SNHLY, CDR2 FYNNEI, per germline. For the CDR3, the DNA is TGTGCCATCTCTCCCTTCTTAGACGAGCAGTACTTC. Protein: CAISPFLDEQYF.

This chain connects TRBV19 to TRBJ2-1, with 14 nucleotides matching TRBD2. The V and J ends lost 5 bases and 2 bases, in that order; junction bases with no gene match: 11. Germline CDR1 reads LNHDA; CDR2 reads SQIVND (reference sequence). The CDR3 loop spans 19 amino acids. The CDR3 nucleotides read TGTGCCAGTAGTCCTCCTTGGACTAGCGGGAGGAGTCCCTACAATGAGCAGTTCTTC. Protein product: CASSPPWTSGRSPYNEQFF.

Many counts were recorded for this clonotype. The CDR3 DNA sequence: TGTGCCTGGACGGTCGGGGGGGTCGCTCCCAAATCGGGTGGCTACACCTTC. As protein: CAWTVGGVAPKSGGYTF. This rearrangement joins TRBV30 to TRBJ1-2; maybe TRBD1 (5 bases). Germline V gene data show CDR1 as GTSNPN and CDR2 as SVGIG (reference sequence). V was clipped by 4 bases and J by 7 bases, with 28 bases between them. There are 17 residues in the CDR3.

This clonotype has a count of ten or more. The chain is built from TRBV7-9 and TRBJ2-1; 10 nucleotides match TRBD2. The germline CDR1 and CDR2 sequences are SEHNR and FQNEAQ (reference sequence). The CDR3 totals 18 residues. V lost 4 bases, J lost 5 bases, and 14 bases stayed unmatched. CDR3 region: CASSSATATSGIDNEQFF. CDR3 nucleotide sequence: TGTGCCAGCAGCTCTGCAACGGCTACTAGCGGGATAGACAATGAGCAGTTCTTC.

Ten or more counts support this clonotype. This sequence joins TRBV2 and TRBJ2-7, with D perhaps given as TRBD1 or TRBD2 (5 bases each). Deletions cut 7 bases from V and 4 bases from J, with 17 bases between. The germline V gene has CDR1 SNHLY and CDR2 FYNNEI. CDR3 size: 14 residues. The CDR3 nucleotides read TGTGCCAGCAAAGTTTCGGGACGGGGATACGAGCAGTACTTC. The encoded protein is CASKVSGRGYEQYF.

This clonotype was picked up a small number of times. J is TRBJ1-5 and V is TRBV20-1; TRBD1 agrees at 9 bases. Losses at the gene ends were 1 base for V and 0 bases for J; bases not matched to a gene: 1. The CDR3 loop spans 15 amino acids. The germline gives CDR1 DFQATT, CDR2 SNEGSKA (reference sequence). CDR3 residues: CSARVGQGSNQPQHF. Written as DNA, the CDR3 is TGCAGTGCTAGAGTGGGACAGGGTAGCAATCAGCCCCAGCATTTT.

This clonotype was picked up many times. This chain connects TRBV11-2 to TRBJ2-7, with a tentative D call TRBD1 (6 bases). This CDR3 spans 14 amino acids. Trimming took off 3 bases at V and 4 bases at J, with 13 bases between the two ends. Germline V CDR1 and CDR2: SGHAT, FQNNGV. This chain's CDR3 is CASSFRYRDYEQYF. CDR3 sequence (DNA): TGTGCCAGCAGCTTCCGGTACAGGGATTACGAGCAGTACTTC.

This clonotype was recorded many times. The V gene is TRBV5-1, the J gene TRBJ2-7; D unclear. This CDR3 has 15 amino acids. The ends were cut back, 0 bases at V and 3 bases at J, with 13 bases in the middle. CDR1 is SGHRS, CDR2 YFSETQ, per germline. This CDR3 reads CASSLVDNPYYEQYF. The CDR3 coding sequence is TGCGCCAGCAGCTTGGTCGACAACCCCTACTACGAGCAGTACTTC.

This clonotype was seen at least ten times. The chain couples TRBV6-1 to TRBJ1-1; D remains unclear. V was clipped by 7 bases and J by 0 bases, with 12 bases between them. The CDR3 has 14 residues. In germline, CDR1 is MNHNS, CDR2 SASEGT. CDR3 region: CASTWRLMNTEAFF. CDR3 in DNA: TGTGCCAGCACGTGGCGGCTGATGAACACTGAAGCTTTCTTT.

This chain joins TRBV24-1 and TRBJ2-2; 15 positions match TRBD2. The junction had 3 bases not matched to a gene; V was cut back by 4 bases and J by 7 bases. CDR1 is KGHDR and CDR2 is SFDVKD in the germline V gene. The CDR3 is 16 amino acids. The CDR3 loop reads CATSDRTSGRGGELFF. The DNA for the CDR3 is TGTGCCACCAGTGACCGGACTAGCGGGAGGGGCGGGGAGCTGTTTTTT.

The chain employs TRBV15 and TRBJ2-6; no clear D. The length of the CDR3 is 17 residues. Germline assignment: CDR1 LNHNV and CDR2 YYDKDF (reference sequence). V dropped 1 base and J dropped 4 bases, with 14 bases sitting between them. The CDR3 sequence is CATSRVSSSAGANVLTF. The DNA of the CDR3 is TGTGCCACCAGCAGAGTAAGTTCGAGCGCGGGGGCCAACGTCCTGACTTTC.

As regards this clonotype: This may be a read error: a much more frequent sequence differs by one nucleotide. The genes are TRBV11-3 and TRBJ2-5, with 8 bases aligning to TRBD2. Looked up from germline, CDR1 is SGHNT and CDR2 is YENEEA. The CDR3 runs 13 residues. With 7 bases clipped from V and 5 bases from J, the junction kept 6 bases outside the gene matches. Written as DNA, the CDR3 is TGTGCCAGCACCGCGACTAGCGCCGAGACCCAGTACTTC. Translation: CASTATSAETQYF.